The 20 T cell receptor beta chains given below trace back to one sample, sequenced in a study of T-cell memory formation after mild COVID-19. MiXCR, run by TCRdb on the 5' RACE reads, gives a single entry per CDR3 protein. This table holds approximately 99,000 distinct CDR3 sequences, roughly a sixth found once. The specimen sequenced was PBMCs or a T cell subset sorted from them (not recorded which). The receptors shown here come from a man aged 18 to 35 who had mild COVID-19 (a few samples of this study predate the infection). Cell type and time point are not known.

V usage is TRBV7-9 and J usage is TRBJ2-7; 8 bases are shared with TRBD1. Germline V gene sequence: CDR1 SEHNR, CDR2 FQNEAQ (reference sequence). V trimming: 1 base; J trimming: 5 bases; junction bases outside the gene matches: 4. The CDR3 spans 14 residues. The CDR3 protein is CASSLGQGLNEQYF. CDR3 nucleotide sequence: TGTGCCAGCAGCTTAGGACAGGGGCTCAACGAGCAGTACTTC.

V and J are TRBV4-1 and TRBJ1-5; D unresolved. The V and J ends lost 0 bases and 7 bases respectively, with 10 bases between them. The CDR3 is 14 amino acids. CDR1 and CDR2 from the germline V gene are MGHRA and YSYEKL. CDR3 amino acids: CASSQDEVVQPQHF. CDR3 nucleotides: TGCGCCAGCAGCCAAGACGAGGTAGTCCAGCCCCAGCATTTT.

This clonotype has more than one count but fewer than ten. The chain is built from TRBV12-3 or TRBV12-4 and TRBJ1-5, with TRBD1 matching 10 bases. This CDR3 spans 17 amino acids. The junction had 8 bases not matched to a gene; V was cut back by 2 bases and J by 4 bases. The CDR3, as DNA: TGTGCCAGCAGTTTACCCCTGGGACAGGGGAATAATCAGCCCCAGCATTTT. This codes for CASSLPLGQGNNQPQHF.

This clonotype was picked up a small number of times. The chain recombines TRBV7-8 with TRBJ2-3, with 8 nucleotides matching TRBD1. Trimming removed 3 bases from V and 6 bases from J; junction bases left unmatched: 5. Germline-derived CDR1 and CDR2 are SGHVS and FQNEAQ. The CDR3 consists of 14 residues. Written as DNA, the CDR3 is TGTGCCAGCAGCTTGGACAGGGCGGCCGATACGCAGTATTTT. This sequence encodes CASSLDRAADTQYF.

The CDR3 spells CASSIGWGATQPQHF. The CDR3 DNA follows: TGTGCCAGTAGTATAGGGTGGGGCGCAACTCAGCCCCAGCATTTT. V usage is TRBV19 and J usage is TRBJ1-5, with D possibly TRBD1 on 5 matching bases. Germline loops: CDR1 LNHDA, CDR2 SQIVND (reference sequence). The CDR3 has 15 amino acids. V was shortened by 1 base and J by 6 bases, with 13 bases between the two germline ends.

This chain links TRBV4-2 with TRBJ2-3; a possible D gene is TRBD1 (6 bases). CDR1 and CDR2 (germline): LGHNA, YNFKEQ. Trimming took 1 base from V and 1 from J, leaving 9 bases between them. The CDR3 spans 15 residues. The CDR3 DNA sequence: TGTGCCAGCAGCCAAGCGCAGGGGCGCACAGATACGCAGTATTTT. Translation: CASSQAQGRTDTQYF.

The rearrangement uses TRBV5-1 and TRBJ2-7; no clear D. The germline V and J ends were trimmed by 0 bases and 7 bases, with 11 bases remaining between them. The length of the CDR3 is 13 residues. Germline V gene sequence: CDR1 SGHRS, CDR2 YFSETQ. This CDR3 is CASSLAPLNEQYF. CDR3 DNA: TGCGCCAGCAGCTTGGCTCCCCTAAATGAGCAGTACTTC.

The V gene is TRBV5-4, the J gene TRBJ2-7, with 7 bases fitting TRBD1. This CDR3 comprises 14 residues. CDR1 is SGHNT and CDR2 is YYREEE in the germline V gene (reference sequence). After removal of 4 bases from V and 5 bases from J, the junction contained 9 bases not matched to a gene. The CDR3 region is CASSAMTGTHEQYF. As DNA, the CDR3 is TGTGCCAGCAGCGCCATGACAGGGACCCACGAGCAGTACTTC. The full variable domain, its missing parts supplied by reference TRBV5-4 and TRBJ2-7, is ETGVTQSPTHLIKTRGQQVTLRCSSQSGHNTVSWYQQALGQGPQFIFQYYREEENGRGNFPPRFSGLQFPNYSSELNVNALELDDSALYLCASSAMTGTHEQYFGPGTRLTVT.

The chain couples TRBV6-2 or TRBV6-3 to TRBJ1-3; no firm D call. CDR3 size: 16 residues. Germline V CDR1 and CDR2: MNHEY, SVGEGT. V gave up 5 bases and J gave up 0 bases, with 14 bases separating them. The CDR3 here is CASSRRVKSSGNTIYF. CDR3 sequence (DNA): TGTGCCAGCAGTCGACGAGTCAAGAGCTCTGGAAACACCATATATTTT.

Here the CDR3 DNA reads TGTGCCAGCCGGTCGGGTAGCTTCAATGAGCAGTTCTTC. Its translation: CASRSGSFNEQFF. This chain connects TRBV11-2 to TRBJ2-1; D is unresolved. This CDR3 spans 13 amino acids. Germline V lookup: CDR1 SGHAT, CDR2 FQNNGV. The V end was cut by 8 bases, the J end by 6 bases, with 14 bases between.

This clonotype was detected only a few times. In DNA form, the CDR3 reads TGTGCCAGCAGCACGTATCCAGATACGCAGTATTTT. This sequence encodes CASSTYPDTQYF. The chain recombines TRBV7-2 with TRBJ2-3; the D is unclear. Trimming removed 5 bases at V and 4 bases at J, with 7 bases between. CDR1 is SGHTA and CDR2 is FQGNSA in the germline V gene. The CDR3 spans 12 residues.

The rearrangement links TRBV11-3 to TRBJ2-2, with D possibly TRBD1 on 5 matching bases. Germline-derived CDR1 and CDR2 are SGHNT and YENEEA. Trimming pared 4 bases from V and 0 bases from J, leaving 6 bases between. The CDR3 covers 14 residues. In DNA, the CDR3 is TGTGCCAGCAGCTCAGGGACGAACACCGGGGAGCTGTTTTTT. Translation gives CASSSGTNTGELFF.

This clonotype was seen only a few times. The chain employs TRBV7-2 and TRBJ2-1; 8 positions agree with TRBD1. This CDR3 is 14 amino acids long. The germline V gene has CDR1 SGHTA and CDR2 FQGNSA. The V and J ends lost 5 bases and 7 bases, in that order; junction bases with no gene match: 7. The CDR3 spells CASSQGQGWNEQFF. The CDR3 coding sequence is TGTGCCAGCAGCCAAGGACAGGGATGGAATGAGCAGTTCTTC.

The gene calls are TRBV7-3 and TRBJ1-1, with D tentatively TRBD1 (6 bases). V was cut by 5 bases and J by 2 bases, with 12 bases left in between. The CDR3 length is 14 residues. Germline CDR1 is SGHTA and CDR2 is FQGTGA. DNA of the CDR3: TGTGCCAGCAGCCTCGGACAGTTAAACACTGAAGCTTTCTTT. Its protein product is CASSLGQLNTEAFF.

The CDR3 here is CASSVFSGTEAFF. The CDR3 DNA reads TGTGCCAGCAGCGTCTTTAGTGGCACTGAAGCTTTCTTT. This sequence joins TRBV9 and TRBJ1-1; D unresolved. CDR1 is SGDLS and CDR2 is YYNGEE in the germline V gene. This CDR3 contains 13 residues. Trimming took 2 bases from V and 4 from J, leaving 9 bases between them. The full variable domain, completed using reference TRBV9 and TRBJ1-1, is DSGVTQTPKHLITATGQRVTLRCSPRSGDLSVYWYQQSLDQGLQFLIQYYNGEERAKGNILERFSAQQFPDLHSELNLSSLELGDSALYFCASSVFSGTEAFFGQGTRLTVV.

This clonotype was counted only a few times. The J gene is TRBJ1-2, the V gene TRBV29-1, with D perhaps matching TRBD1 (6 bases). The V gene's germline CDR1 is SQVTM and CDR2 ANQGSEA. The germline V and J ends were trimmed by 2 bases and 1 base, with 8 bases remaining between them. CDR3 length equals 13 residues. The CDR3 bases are TGCAGCGTTGAACGGACAGTTAACTATGGCTACACCTTC. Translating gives CSVERTVNYGYTF.

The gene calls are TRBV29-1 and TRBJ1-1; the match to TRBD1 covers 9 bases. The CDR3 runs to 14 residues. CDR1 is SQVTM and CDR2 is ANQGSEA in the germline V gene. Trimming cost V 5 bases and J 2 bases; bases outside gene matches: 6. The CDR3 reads CSVPGQGINTEAFF. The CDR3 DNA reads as TGCAGCGTTCCCGGACAGGGGATAAACACTGAAGCTTTCTTT.

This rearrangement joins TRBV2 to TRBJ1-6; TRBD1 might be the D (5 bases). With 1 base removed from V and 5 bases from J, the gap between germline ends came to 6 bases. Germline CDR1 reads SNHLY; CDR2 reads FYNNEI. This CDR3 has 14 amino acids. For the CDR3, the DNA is TGTGCCAGCAGTGAAGTAGGGGATAATTCACCCCTCCACTTT. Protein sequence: CASSEVGDNSPLHF. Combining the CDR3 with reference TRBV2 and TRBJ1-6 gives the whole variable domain EPEVTQTPSHQVTQMGQEVILRCVPISNHLYFYWYRQILGQKVEFLVSFYNNEISEKSEIFDDQFSVERPDGSNFTLKIRSTKLEDSAMYFCASSEVGDNSPLHFGNGTRLTVT.

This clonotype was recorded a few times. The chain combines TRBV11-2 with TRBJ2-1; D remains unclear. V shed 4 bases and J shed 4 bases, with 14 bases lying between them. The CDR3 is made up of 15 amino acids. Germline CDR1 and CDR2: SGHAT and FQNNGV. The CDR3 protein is CASSSPMGRYNEQFF. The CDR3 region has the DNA TGTGCCAGCAGCTCCCCGATGGGCAGGTACAATGAGCAGTTCTTC.

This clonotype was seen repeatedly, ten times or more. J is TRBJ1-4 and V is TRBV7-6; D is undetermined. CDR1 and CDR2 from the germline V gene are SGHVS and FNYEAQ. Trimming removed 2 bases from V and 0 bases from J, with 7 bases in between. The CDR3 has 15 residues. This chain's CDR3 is CASSLRPATNEKLFF. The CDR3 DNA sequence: TGTGCCAGCAGCTTAAGACCGGCAACTAATGAAAAACTGTTTTTT.